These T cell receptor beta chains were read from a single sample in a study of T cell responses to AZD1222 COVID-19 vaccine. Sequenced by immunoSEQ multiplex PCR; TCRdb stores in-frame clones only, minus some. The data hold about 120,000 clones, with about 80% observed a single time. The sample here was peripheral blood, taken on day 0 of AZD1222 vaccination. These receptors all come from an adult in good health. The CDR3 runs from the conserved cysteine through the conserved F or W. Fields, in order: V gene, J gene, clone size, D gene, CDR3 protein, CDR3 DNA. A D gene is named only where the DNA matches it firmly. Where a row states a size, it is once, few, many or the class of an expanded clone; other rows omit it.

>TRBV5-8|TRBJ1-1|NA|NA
CASSSYFSMNTEAFF
TGTGCCAGCAGCTCTTATTTTTCCATGAACACTGAAGCTTTCTTT
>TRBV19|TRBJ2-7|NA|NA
CASSITRGYEQYF
TGTGCCAGTAGTATAACTAGAGGGTACGAGCAGTACTTC
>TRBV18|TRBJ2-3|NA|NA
CASSVREPDTQYF
TGTGCCAGCTCAGTCCGGGAACCAGATACGCAGTATTTT
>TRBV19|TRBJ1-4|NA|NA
CASSIYGEKLFF
TGTGCCAGTAGTATTTATGGAGAAAAACTGTTTTTT
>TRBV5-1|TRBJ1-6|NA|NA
CASSLLGGNSPLHF
TGCGCCAGCAGCTTGTTGGGGGGAAATTCACCCCTCCACTTT
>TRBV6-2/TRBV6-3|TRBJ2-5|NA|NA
CASSYYFRGSGSGETQYF
TGTGCCAGCAGTTACTATTTCCGTGGATCGGGGAGTGGAGAGACCCAGTACTTC
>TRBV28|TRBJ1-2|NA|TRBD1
CATQTGGWYGYTF
TGTGCCACCCAGACAGGGGGCTGGTATGGCTACACCTTC
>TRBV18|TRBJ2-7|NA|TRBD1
CASSRGQGINEQYF
TGTGCCAGCTCAAGAGGACAGGGAATCAACGAGCAGTACTTC
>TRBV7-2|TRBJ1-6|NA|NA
CASSQMMGRVGSPLHF
TGTGCCAGCAGCCAGATGATGGGGCGGGTGGGTTCACCCCTCCACTTT
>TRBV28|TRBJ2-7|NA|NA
CASSNQAGGLYEQYF
TGTGCCAGCAGCAATCAAGCCGGGGGGCTCTACGAGCAGTACTTC
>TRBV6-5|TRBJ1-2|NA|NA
CASSYSPGALRDGYTF
TGTGCCAGCAGTTACTCACCCGGTGCGCTAAGGGATGGCTACACCTTC
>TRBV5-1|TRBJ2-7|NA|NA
CASSWQVGVLGEQYF
TGCGCCAGCAGCTGGCAAGTGGGAGTGCTGGGCGAGCAGTACTTC
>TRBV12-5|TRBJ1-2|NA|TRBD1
CASGPDRENGYTF
TGTGCTAGTGGCCCCGACAGGGAAAATGGCTACACCTTC
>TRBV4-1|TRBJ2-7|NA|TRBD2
CASSLVAGVHEQYF
TGCGCCAGCAGTCTCGTAGCGGGAGTCCACGAGCAGTACTTC
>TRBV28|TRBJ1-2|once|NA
CASSLRRYGYTF
TGTGCCAGCAGTTTGCGGAGGTATGGCTACACCTTC
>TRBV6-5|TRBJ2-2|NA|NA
CASSYSYTGELFF
TGTGCCAGCAGTTACTCGTACACCGGGGAGCTGTTTTTT
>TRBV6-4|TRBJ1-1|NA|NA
CASSDVVGTEAFF
TGTGCCAGCAGTGACGTGGTCGGGACTGAAGCTTTCTTT
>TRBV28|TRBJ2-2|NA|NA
CASSPERGYTGELFF
TGTGCCAGCAGTCCGGAGAGGGGGTACACCGGGGAGCTGTTTTTT
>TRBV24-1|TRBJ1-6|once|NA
CATSDLSGALAFSPLHF
TGTGCCACCAGTGATTTGTCCGGGGCCTTAGCCTTTTCACCCCTCCACTTT
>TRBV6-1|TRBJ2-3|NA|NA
CASSEKSGPDTQYF
TGTGCCAGCAGTGAAAAGTCGGGCCCAGATACGCAGTATTTT
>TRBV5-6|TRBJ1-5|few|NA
CASSLSGVDRPQHF
TGTGCCAGCAGCTTGAGCGGGGTGGATCGGCCCCAGCATTTT
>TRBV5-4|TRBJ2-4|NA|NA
CASSKQGFPGNIQYF
TGTGCCAGCAGCAAACAAGGATTCCCGGGAAACATTCAGTACTTC
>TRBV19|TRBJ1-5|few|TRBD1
CASLTGGGNQPQHF
TGTGCCAGTTTGACAGGGGGCGGCAATCAGCCCCAGCATTTT
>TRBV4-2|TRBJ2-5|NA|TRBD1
CASSREKAGTGKYQETQYF
TGTGCCAGCAGCCGAGAAAAAGCCGGGACAGGGAAATACCAAGAGACCCAGTACTTC
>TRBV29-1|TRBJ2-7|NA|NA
CSVEEAFTGSYEQYF
TGCAGCGTTGAGGAGGCGTTCACGGGCTCCTACGAGCAGTACTTC
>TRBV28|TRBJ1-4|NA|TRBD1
CASSSPGTGISGEKLFF
TGTGCCAGCAGTAGTCCCGGGACAGGTATTTCGGGTGAAAAACTGTTTTTT
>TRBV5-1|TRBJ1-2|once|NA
CASGDGNYGYTF
TGCGCCAGCGGGGACGGGAACTATGGCTACACCTTC
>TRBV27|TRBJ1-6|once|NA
CASSLREVSPLHF
TGTGCCAGCAGTTTAAGGGAGGTCTCACCCCTCCACTTT
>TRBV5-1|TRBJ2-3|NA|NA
CASSSGGTSTDTQYF
TGCGCCAGCAGCTCAGGGGGGACTAGCACAGATACGCAGTATTTT
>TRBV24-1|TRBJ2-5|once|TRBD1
CATSDSGQGSGETQYF
TGTGCCACCAGTGACTCCGGACAGGGATCGGGGGAGACCCAGTACTTC
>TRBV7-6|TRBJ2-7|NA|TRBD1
CASSRGGASSYEQYF
TGTGCCAGCAGCCGAGGGGGCGCGAGCTCCTACGAGCAGTACTTC
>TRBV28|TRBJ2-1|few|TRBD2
CASSPPPSGRTREQFF
TGTGCCAGCAGTCCCCCCCCTAGCGGGCGTACCAGGGAGCAGTTCTTC
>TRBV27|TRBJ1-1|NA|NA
CASSAVWGLGTEAFF
TGTGCCAGCAGTGCCGTTTGGGGGCTTGGCACTGAAGCTTTCTTT
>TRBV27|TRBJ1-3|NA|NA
CASSSTASGNTIYF
TGTGCCAGCAGTTCGACAGCCTCTGGAAACACCATATATTTT
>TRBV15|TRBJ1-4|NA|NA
CATSSRENEKLFF
TGTGCCACCAGCTCACGGGAAAATGAAAAACTGTTTTTT